This entry lists 21 T cell receptor beta chains sequenced from one sample in a study of T cell repertoires in cytomegalovirus infection. TCRdb re-analysed the reads in MiXCR, keeping a single row per CDR3 protein. This repertoire shows 740,000 or so distinct CDR3 sequences, 35% found once; its top ten account for around 2.8%. Sample: PBMCs. These receptors originate from a human donor in good health (CMV status not recorded). Some clones in this sample may be carry-over from other donors' samples.

The chain couples TRBV20-1 to TRBJ2-1; 16 bases are a match to TRBD2. The CDR3 is 19 residues long. The J segment lost 2 bases and the V segment lost 1 base, leaving 8 bases of the junction unmatched. The germline CDR1 and CDR2 sequences are DFQATT and SNEGSKA (reference sequence). CDR3 loop: CSARGTGTSGRDAYNEQFF. The CDR3 coding sequence is TGCAGTGCTAGAGGTACCGGGACTAGCGGGAGGGACGCCTACAATGAGCAGTTCTTC.

This clonotype was seen repeatedly, ten times or more. The V call is TRBV7-2, the J call TRBJ1-2; 7 nucleotides match TRBD1. The junction had 4 bases not matched to a gene; V was cut back by 0 bases and J by 3 bases. Germline-derived CDR1 and CDR2 are SGHTA and FQGNSA. The CDR3 spans 15 residues. The CDR3, as DNA: TGTGCCAGCAGCTTAGCAGGGGGCGCAGACTATGGCTACACCTTC. This encodes CASSLAGGADYGYTF.

The rearrangement joins TRBV20-1 to TRBJ2-7; 9 bases agree with TRBD1. This CDR3 has 15 residues. With 3 bases clipped from V and 5 bases from J, the junction kept 11 bases outside the gene matches. Germline assignment: CDR1 DFQATT and CDR2 SNEGSKA (reference sequence). The CDR3 bases are TGCAGTGCTAGCCATGGGAGGGACAGGGTCGACGAGCAGTACTTC. Translated: CSASHGRDRVDEQYF.

This clonotype was seen only a few times. V and J are TRBV6-5 and TRBJ2-7; no definite D call. Trimming left V 8 bases short and J 5 bases short, with 13 bases between. Germline assignment: CDR1 MNHEY and CDR2 SVGAGI. This CDR3 has 12 amino acids. CDR3 in amino acids: CASWTVEHEQYF. Here the CDR3 DNA reads TGTGCCAGCTGGACGGTGGAACACGAGCAGTACTTC.

This clonotype was recorded many times. This chain links TRBV7-2 with TRBJ2-7, with TRBD2 identical over 12 bases. The ends lost 5 bases at V and 0 bases at J; junction bases unmatched: 5. This CDR3 contains 16 residues. Looked up from germline, CDR1 is SGHTA and CDR2 is FQGNSA. The DNA for the CDR3 is TGTGCCAGCAGCCGCGGACTAGCGGGAAGCTCCTACGAGCAGTACTTC. The encoded protein is CASSRGLAGSSYEQYF.

This chain uses TRBV5-6 with TRBJ2-2; possible D gene TRBD1, 6 bases. The CDR3 totals 19 residues. Germline V gene data show CDR1 as SGHDT and CDR2 as YYEEEE. V lost 0 bases and J lost 6, with 24 bases in between. The CDR3 sequence is CASSLGKDRQQTSPGELFF. CDR3 bases: TGTGCCAGCAGCTTGGGGAAGGACAGACAACAGACGAGCCCCGGGGAGCTGTTTTTT.

The rearrangement uses TRBV11-2 and TRBJ2-5; 9 nucleotides agree with TRBD2. V was pared by 7 bases and J by 4 bases, with 10 bases of the junction left unmatched. This CDR3 region has 15 residues. Germline CDR1 SGHAT, CDR2 FQNNGV. CDR3 loop: CASTPIGGRGETQYF. CDR3 nucleotides: TGTGCCAGCACCCCCATTGGCGGGAGGGGAGAGACCCAGTACTTC.

The table lists this clonotype with a few counts. The J gene is TRBJ1-1, the V gene TRBV7-2; D gene ambiguous. Germline-derived CDR1 and CDR2 are SGHTA and FQGNSA. The ends were cut back, 6 bases at V and 6 bases at J, with 5 bases in the middle. The CDR3 is made up of 10 amino acids. CDR3 sequence: CASRDSEAFF. CDR3 DNA sequence: TGTGCCAGCAGGGATTCTGAAGCTTTCTTT.

The chain is built from TRBV28 and TRBJ1-5; 7 nucleotides align to TRBD1. CDR3 length: 17 amino acids. The germline gives CDR1 MDHEN, CDR2 SYDVKM. Trimming took 5 bases from V and 1 from J; bases not matched to a gene: 11. CDR3 protein: CASSPTRGMESNQPQHF. CDR3 bases: TGTGCCAGCAGTCCCACCAGGGGGATGGAGAGCAATCAGCCCCAGCATTTT.

A few counts support this clonotype. The gene calls are TRBV7-6 and TRBJ2-7; D might be TRBD2 (6 bases). Trimming shortened V by 0 bases and J by 11 bases, and 14 bases separated the two germline ends. CDR3 length: 13 residues. Germline CDR1 and CDR2: SGHVS and FNYEAQ. The CDR3 reads CASSLATVGGKYF. The CDR3 coding sequence is TGTGCCAGCAGCTTAGCTACTGTTGGGGGGAAGTACTTC.

The sample holds a few counts of this clonotype. The genes are TRBV6-1 and TRBJ2-3; D unresolved. The CDR3 covers 11 residues. The germline CDR1 and CDR2 sequences are MNHNS and SASEGT. The V and J ends lost 5 bases and 8 bases respectively, with 8 bases between them. CDR3 nucleotide sequence: TGTGCCAGCAGTCCCCCTCCTACGCAGTATTTT. Protein: CASSPPPTQYF.

This rearrangement joins TRBV7-9 to TRBJ1-1; 7 positions match TRBD1. After removal of 5 bases from V and 4 bases from J, the junction contained 25 bases not matched to a gene. The CDR3 runs to 20 residues. CDR1 and CDR2 (germline): SEHNR, FQNEAQ (reference sequence). The CDR3 DNA reads TGTGCCAGCAGCCCCTACTCCCTAGCAGGGGGGCCTACGGGGAGCACTGAAGCTTTCTTT. Translated: CASSPYSLAGGPTGSTEAFF.

This clonotype was seen ten or more times. The chain recombines TRBV7-2 with TRBJ2-1; D perhaps matches TRBD1 (6 bases). The V gene's germline CDR1 is SGHTA and CDR2 FQGNSA. V dropped 4 bases and J dropped 7 bases, with 17 bases sitting between them. This CDR3 has 15 residues. The CDR3 DNA reads TGTGCCAGCAGCTCCGACAGCGCAAGGGGGAATGAGCAGTTCTTC. Translating it yields CASSSDSARGNEQFF.

The rearrangement joins TRBV5-6 to TRBJ2-3; either TRBD1 or TRBD2 may fit D (6 bases each). V was trimmed by 0 bases and J by 3 bases, leaving 11 bases between them. Germline CDR1 is SGHDT and CDR2 is YYEEEE. The CDR3 runs to 15 residues. As DNA, the CDR3 is TGTGCCAGCAGCTTGGAAGGGGGGCTGACAGATACGCAGTATTTT. The encoded protein is CASSLEGGLTDTQYF.

This clonotype was recorded only once. The chain is built from TRBV6-6 and TRBJ2-7; D is perhaps TRBD1 (6 bases). V was pared by 2 bases and J by 1 base, with 12 bases between. Per the germline V gene, CDR1 is MNHNY and CDR2 is SVGAGI (reference sequence). This CDR3 is built from 15 residues. Written as DNA, the CDR3 is TGTGCCAGCAGTTACCCAGGGGCAGGGTCCTACGAGCAGTACTTC. This translates into CASSYPGAGSYEQYF.

This chain links TRBV28 with TRBJ1-1; D call uncertain. The CDR3 has 17 amino acids. Trimming removed 2 bases from V and 0 bases from J, with 16 bases in between. Germline CDR1 reads MDHEN; CDR2 reads SYDVKM. The CDR3 nucleotides read TGTGCCAGCAGTTTAGGCCTAAGACGGTACTTGAACACTGAAGCTTTCTTT. This encodes CASSLGLRRYLNTEAFF.

A word on this clonotype: A read error may account for a junction end that differs from germline. The chain is built from TRBV7-8 and TRBJ1-1; no clear D gene. Per the germline V gene, CDR1 is SGHVS and CDR2 is FQNEAQ. This CDR3 is built from 13 residues. CDR3 sequence (DNA): TGTGCCAGCACCCTATTGCTGGGCCTTGAAGCTTCCTTT. It codes for CASTLLLGLEASF.

The table lists this clonotype with a few counts. J is TRBJ2-7 and V is TRBV27; TRBD2 aligns across 7 bases. CDR3 length: 17 amino acids. V shed 2 bases and J 0 bases; nucleotides not matched to a gene: 10. Germline V gene data show CDR1 as MNHEY and CDR2 as SMNVEV (reference sequence). The CDR3 DNA is TGTGCCAGCAGTTTAGGGTTTGTGCGGGAGAGCTCCTACGAGCAGTACTTC. This sequence encodes CASSLGFVRESSYEQYF.

This clonotype was seen only a few times. The CDR3 region has the DNA TGTGCCAGCAGCCTAAGGACTAGCGGGACCAATGAGCAGTTCTTC. Residues: CASSLRTSGTNEQFF. The chain couples TRBV7-6 to TRBJ2-1; TRBD2 matches at 12 bases. Per germline, CDR1 SGHVS and CDR2 FNYEAQ. The ends lost 5 bases at V and 6 bases at J; junction bases unmatched: 5. This CDR3 region has 15 residues.

This clonotype was seen once. The chain has TRBV4-1 and TRBJ1-2; perhaps TRBD1 as D (5 bases). The ends were cut back, 1 base at V and 8 bases at J, with 20 bases in the middle. The germline CDR1 and CDR2 sequences are MGHRA and YSYEKL. CDR3 size: 16 residues. The CDR3 DNA reads as TGCGCCAGCAGCCAAGCGGGCAGGGTAACGGTGCAGGGCTACACCTTC. This gives the protein CASSQAGRVTVQGYTF.

This rearrangement joins TRBV5-1 to TRBJ2-7, with 8 positions matching TRBD1. J was trimmed by 5 bases and V by 4 bases; bases with no gene match: 5. CDR1 and CDR2 (germline): SGHRS, YFSETQ. The CDR3 covers 13 residues. The CDR3 DNA reads as TGCGCCAGCAGCGCAGGGGGCGCGAACGAGCAGTACTTC. It encodes CASSAGGANEQYF.